This entry concerns a single T cell receptor beta chain. No antigen is known for it. An end of the junction differs from the germline gene, which may be a read error. The sample comes from a study of tumor and adjacent non-tumor tissue in lung cancer. Study at large: Stage I to III disease affected 9 to 10 men and about 5 women aged about 30 to 76.

The library came from three nested PCR rounds adapted from ARM-PCR protocols. TCRdb fed the multiplex PCR reads into MiXCR, producing one record per CDR3 protein. The table lists fewer than 150,000 distinct CDR3 sequences, about 71% of them singletons, with 18% in the top ten. This CDR3 has 15 amino acids. Study-wide findings and caveats: Compared with tumor, normal lung showed significantly lower TCR diversity.

No cell sorting was done before RNA was extracted from the tissue. The V call is TRBV12-3 or TRBV12-4, the J call TRBJ1-3; the D is unclear. The specimen was lung tumor tissue. The receptor's source is a man aged 55-75 years with small cell lung cancer. The CDR3 coding sequence is TGTGCCAGTAGCTCTCTCTGGGTCTCTGTAAACACCATATATTTT. Its protein product is CASSSLWVSVNTIYF.